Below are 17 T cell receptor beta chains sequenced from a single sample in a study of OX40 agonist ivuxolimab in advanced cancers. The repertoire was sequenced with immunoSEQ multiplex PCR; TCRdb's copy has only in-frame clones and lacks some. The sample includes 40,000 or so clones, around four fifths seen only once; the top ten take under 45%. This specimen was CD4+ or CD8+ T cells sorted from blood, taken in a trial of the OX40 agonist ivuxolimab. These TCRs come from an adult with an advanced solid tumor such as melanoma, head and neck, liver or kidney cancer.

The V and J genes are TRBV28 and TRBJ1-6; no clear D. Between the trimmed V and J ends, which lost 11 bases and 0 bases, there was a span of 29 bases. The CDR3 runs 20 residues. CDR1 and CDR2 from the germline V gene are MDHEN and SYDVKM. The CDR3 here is CAGGGRLVGGRSSYNSPLHF. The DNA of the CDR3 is TGTGCCGGAGGAGGGCGGTTGGTAGGAGGTCGAAGCTCCTATAATTCACCCCTCCACTTT. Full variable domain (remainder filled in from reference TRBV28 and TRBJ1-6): DVKVTQSSRYLVKRTGEKVFLECVQDMDHENMFWYRQDPGLGLRLIYFSYDVKMKEKGDIPEGYSVSREKKERFSLILESASTNQTSMYLCAGGGRLVGGRSSYNSPLHFGNGTRLTVT.

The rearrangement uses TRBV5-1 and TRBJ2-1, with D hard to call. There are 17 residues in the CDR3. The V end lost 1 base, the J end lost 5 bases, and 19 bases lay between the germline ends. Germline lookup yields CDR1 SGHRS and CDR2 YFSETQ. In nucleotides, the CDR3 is TGCGCCAGCAGCTTGAGGCTCGCGTCCTTGGGCCACAATGAGCAGTTCTTC. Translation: CASSLRLASLGHNEQFF.

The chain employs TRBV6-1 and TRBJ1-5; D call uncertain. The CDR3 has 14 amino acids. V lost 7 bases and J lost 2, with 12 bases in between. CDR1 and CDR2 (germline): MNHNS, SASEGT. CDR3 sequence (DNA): TGTGCCAGCATGGACCCGGAGGGCAATCAGCCCCAGCATTTT. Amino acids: CASMDPEGNQPQHF.

The DNA for the CDR3 is TGTGCCAGCAGTGGGGCGACGCGGGGAGAGACCCAGTACTTC. The encoded protein is CASSGATRGETQYF. The chain joins TRBV2 to TRBJ2-5, with D possibly being TRBD2 (6 bases). V dropped 4 bases and J dropped 4 bases, with 13 bases sitting between them. The CDR3 has 14 residues. CDR1 and CDR2 from the germline V gene are SNHLY and FYNNEI.

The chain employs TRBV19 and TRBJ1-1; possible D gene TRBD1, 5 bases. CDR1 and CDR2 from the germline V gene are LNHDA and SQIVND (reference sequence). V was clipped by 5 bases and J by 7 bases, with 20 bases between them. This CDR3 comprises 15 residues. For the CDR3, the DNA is TGTGCCAGTAGTCCACGACCCCCCGACAGCCATGAAGCTTTCTTT. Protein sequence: CASSPRPPDSHEAFF.

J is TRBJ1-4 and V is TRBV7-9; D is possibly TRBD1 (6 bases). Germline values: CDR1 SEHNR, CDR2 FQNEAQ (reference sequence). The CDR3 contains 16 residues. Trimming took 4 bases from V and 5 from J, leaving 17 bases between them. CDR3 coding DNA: TGTGCCAGCAGCTCCTACTCGGGACACCGGAATGAAAAACTGTTTTTT. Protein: CASSSYSGHRNEKLFF.

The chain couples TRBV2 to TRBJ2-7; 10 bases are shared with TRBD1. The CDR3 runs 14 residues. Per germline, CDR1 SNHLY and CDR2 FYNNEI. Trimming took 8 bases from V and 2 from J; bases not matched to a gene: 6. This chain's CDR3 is CASLGQGNPYEQYF. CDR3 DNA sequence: TGTGCCAGCCTGGGACAGGGGAACCCCTACGAGCAGTACTTC.

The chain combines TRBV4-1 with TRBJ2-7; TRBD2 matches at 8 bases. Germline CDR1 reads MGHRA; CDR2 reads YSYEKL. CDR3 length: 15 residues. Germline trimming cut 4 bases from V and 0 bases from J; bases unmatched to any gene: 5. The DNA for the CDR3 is TGCGCCAGCAGCCTACCACTAGCGGCCTCCTACGAGCAGTACTTC. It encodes CASSLPLAASYEQYF.

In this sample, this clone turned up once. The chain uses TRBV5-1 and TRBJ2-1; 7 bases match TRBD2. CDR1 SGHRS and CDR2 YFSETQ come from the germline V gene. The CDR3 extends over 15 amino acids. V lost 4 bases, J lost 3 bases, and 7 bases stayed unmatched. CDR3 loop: CASSPWAGDYNEQFF. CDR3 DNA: TGCGCCAGCAGCCCATGGGCGGGGGACTACAATGAGCAGTTCTTC. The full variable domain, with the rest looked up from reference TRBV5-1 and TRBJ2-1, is KAGVTQTPRYLIKTRGQQVTLSCSPISGHRSVSWYQQTPGQGLQFLFEYFSETQRNKGNFPGRFSGRQFSNSRSEMNVSTLELGDSALYLCASSPWAGDYNEQFFGPGTRLTVL.

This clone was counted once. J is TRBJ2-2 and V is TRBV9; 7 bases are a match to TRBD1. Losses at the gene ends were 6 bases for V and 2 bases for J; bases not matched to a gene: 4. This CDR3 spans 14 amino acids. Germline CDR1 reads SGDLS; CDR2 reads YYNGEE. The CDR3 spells CASTGTENTGELFF. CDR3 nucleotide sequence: TGTGCCAGCACCGGGACAGAAAACACCGGGGAGCTGTTTTTT.

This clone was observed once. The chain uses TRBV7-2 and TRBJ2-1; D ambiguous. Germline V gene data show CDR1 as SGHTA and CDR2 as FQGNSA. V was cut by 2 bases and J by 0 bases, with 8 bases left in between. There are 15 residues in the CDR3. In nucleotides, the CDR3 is TGTGCCAGCAGCTTACATTCGAGCTCCTACAATGAGCAGTTCTTC. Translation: CASSLHSSSYNEQFF.

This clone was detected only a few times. CDR3 bases: TGTGCCAGCAGCTTAGGACGGAACAATGAGCAGTTCTTC. Translation: CASSLGRNNEQFF. This chain joins TRBV7-9 and TRBJ2-1, with no clear D. V was pared by 1 base and J by 5 bases, with 6 bases between. The CDR3 loop spans 13 amino acids. The germline V gene has CDR1 SEHNR and CDR2 FQNEAQ (reference sequence).

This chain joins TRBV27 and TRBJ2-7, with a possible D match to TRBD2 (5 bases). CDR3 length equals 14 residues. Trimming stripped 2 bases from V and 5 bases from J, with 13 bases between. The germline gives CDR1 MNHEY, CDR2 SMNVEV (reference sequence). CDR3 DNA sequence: TGTGCCAGCAGTTTAATGATGGGAGCGGACGAGCAGTACTTC. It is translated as CASSLMMGADEQYF.

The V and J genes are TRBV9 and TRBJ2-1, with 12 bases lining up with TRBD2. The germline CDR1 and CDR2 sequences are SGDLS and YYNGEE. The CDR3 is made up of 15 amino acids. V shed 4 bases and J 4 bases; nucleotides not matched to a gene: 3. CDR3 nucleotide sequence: TGTGCCAGCAGCCCTAGCGGGGGGGATTACAATGAGCAGTTCTTC. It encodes CASSPSGGDYNEQFF.

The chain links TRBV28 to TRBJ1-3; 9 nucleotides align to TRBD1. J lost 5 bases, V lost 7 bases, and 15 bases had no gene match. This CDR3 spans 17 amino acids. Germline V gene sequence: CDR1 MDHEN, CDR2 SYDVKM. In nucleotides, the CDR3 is TGTGCCAGCACTACTTCCAGGGACAGGGCCTTTAGAAACACCATATATTTT. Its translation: CASTTSRDRAFRNTIYF. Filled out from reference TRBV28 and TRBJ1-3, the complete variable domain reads DVKVTQSSRYLVKRTGEKVFLECVQDMDHENMFWYRQDPGLGLRLIYFSYDVKMKEKGDIPEGYSVSREKKERFSLILESASTNQTSMYLCASTTSRDRAFRNTIYFGEGSWLTVV.

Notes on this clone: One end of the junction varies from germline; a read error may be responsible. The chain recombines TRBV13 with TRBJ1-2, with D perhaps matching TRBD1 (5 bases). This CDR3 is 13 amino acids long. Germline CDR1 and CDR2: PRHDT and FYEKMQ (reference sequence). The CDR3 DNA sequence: TGTGCCAGCAGCTTAGGCCGGCAGGGCGGGGAATCCTTC. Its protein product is CASSLGRQGGESF.

The CDR3 loop reads CASSRHGGVNEKLFF. CDR3 sequence (DNA): TGTGCCAGTAGTAGACATGGGGGCGTTAATGAAAAACTGTTTTTT. V usage is TRBV19 and J usage is TRBJ1-4, with D perhaps matching TRBD1 (6 bases). In germline, CDR1 is LNHDA, CDR2 SQIVND (reference sequence). CDR3 size: 15 residues. V was pared by 4 bases and J by 4 bases, with 13 bases between.